Detailed here is one T cell receptor (beta chain). Its matching antigen is unknown. Trimming removed 4 bases at V and 5 bases at J, with 9 bases between. Germline assignment: CDR1 KGHSH and CDR2 LQKENI. This CDR3 region has 13 residues. These data are taken from a study of T cell responses to AZD1222 COVID-19 vaccine. Study information: Investigators merged groups given second doses at roughly 4 or roughly 12 weeks.

The data were produced by immunoSEQ multiplex PCR, yet TCRdb's version contains in-frame clones alone and is incomplete. Among 150,000 to 200,000 clones, approximately 92% were seen once, and the ten largest hold roughly 1.3%. Findings and limits, study-wide: Unmutated regions of variants are reportedly targeted by nearly half of spike-specific TCRs. It should be noted that donors were predominantly white British and more often female, and clonal diversity was possibly underestimated. There were repertoire samples only from the period after the peak T cell response.

The receptor comes from an adult in good health. Sequences were derived from peripheral blood, sampled on day 0 of AZD1222 vaccination. This chain uses TRBV18 with TRBJ1-5; TRBD1 is a possible D gene (6 bases). The DNA of the CDR3 is TGTGCCAGCTCACGGGACAAAGATCAGCCCCAGCATTTT. The encoded protein is CASSRDKDQPQHF.